The present TCR beta chain was sequenced within a study of human T cells and chemical hapten exposure. This clonotype showed up many times. Its specificity is unknown. TCRdb recomputed calls from the RACE reads with MiXCR, one row per CDR3 protein. The repertoire includes a few hundred thousand distinct CDR3 sequences, approximately 5.1% of them detected once, and under 2.5% sits in the top ten. Time point denoted: patch test 1, 2 weeks after DPC sensitization. Indicated treatment: therapeutic diphenylcyclopropenone sensitization with weekly scalp DPC. Points from the study as a whole: Patch test score rose with PT1 expanded TCRs, significant at 8, 16, 32, not 4.

The V segment lost 4 bases and the J segment 5 bases; nucleotides outside the gene matches: 3. The CDR3 contains 15 residues. Germline-derived CDR1 and CDR2 are LGHDT and YNNKEL (reference sequence). The clonotype was recovered from a woman aged 45-59 years with alopecia areata. Some clones in this sample may be carry-over from other donors' samples. Specimen: whole blood, collected in connection with sensitization to the hapten diphenylcyclopropenone (DPC). The V call is TRBV3-1, the J call TRBJ1-6; 9 bases line up with TRBD1. CDR3 region: CASSRTGDNNSPLHF. CDR3 in DNA: TGTGCCAGCAGCCGGACAGGGGATAATAATTCACCCCTCCACTTT.